Here is one TCR beta chain with its context. What it binds is not known. The data were taken from a study of post-analysis software for immune sequencing data. Study-wide results and limits: The study found TRBV5-6, TRBV5-1 and TRBV20-1 among about five TRBV segments more frequent in patients than controls.

The CDR3 runs 12 residues. Germline values: CDR1 SQVTM, CDR2 ANQGSEA. V gave up 7 bases and J gave up 7 bases; unmatched junction bases: 9. Prepared libraries of TCR beta cDNA carried unique molecular identifiers. MiXCR, applied by TCRdb to the PCR reads, yields one record per CDR3 protein. The data show hundreds of thousands of distinct CDR3 sequences, 25% to 30% seen once. The V and J genes are TRBV29-1 and TRBJ1-2; 7 bases align to TRBD1. The sample comprised blood. The source is a girl aged 10 to 17 with multiple sclerosis. CDR3 DNA: TGCAGCGCTGTAGCGCAGGGGGGTGGCTACACCTTC. Amino acid sequence: CSAVAQGGGYTF.